This T cell receptor beta chain was profiled in a study of CD8+ T cells in alopecia areata. The CDR3 runs to 15 residues. The ends were cut back, 4 bases at V and 2 bases at J, with 14 bases in the middle. Germline CDR1 SGHNT, CDR2 YYREEE (reference sequence). PBMCs, the starting material, were the source of sorted CD4+ and CD8+ T cells. RNA extraction and reverse transcription yielded cDNA as sequencing template. Produced via immunoSEQ multiplex PCR; TCRdb's table is partial and in-frame only. This sample has 70,000 to 95,000 clones, with roughly 50% found just once. This clone was detected a few times.

The receptor comes from a human donor with alopecia areata. V is TRBV5-4 and J is TRBJ2-3, with D perhaps TRBD2 (6 bases). The sample taken for sequencing was NKG2D-high CD8+ T cells sorted from blood. The CDR3 DNA reads TGTGCCAGCAGCGTCGTGGAGGGCCTCACAGATACGCAGTATTTT. This encodes CASSVVEGLTDTQYF. Together with reference TRBV5-4 and TRBJ2-3, the CDR3 gives the full variable domain: ETGVTQSPTHLIKTRGQQVTLRCSSQSGHNTVSWYQQALGQGPQFIFQYYREEENGRGNFPPRFSGLQFPNYSSELNVNALELDDSALYLCASSVVEGLTDTQYFGPGTRLTVL.